The clone carrying this TCR beta chain was seen a single time. What it binds is unknown. This record comes from a study of cytomegalovirus exposure and HLA in healthy donors. Findings of the study overall: Subsequent analysis found a tendency for first-cohort TCR clusters to co-occur within the 95 to 150 validation repertoires. Despite most TCR sequences being rare, some public TCRs occurred in many donors.

The repertoire was sequenced with immunoSEQ multiplex PCR; TCRdb's copy has only in-frame clones and lacks some. The sample has 150,000 to 200,000 clones; about nine tenths are singletons. V dropped 5 bases and J dropped 0; count of bases not matched to a gene: 5. The germline CDR1 and CDR2 sequences are MGHRA and YSYEKL. The CDR3 contains 16 residues. The V gene is TRBV4-1, the J gene TRBJ2-2; 8 bases agree with TRBD2. This sequence originates from a young man in good health and CMV-seropositive. Sequenced input: PBMCs. The CDR3 DNA is TGCGCCAGCAGCGGGCGTAGCGGGGCGAACACCGGGGAGCTGTTTTTT. It codes for CASSGRSGANTGELFF.